This T cell receptor beta chain derives from a study of healthy donors' naive CD4 and CD8 T cells. A linear amplification protocol produced the TCR libraries from about 450 ng of total RNA. TCRdb reprocessed the reads via MiXCR and lists one record per CDR3 protein. Here the sample spans about 180,000 distinct CDR3 sequences, around three quarters being singletons. Trimming cost V 0 bases and J 4 bases; bases outside gene matches: 4. CDR3 length: 15 residues. Per the germline V gene, CDR1 is SGHNT and CDR2 is YYREEE (reference sequence). The chain uses TRBV5-4 and TRBJ2-3, with 8 bases fitting TRBD2. Source material: naive CD4+ and CD8+ T cells sorted from blood, pooled from several donors. This sequence originates from a pool of human donors in good health; the sample pools cells from several healthy donors. As DNA, the CDR3 is TGTGCCAGCAGCTTGGTGGCGGGAGGTGCAGATACGCAGTATTTT. This codes for CASSLVAGGADTQYF.